These 7 T cell receptor beta chains share one sample of origin, sequenced in a study of T cells in Graves' hyperthyroidism and ophthalmopathy. Template material for amplifying TCR beta CDR3 regions consisted of RNA transcripts. A first-round RT-PCR of the TCR CDR3 used the HTBI primer set. MiXCR, applied by TCRdb to the multiplex PCR reads, yields one record per CDR3 protein. The sample includes 500,000 or so distinct CDR3 sequences, 16% of them seen just once. Sample: blood. All receptors derive from a young woman with Graves' ophthalmopathy.

The table lists this clonotype with many counts. This chain joins TRBV20-1 and TRBJ1-1; D ambiguous. The CDR3 spans 13 residues. V lost 3 bases and J lost 11, with 19 bases in between. From germline, CDR1 is DFQATT and CDR2 SNEGSKA (reference sequence). The CDR3: CSASTPQLERAFF. The CDR3 nucleotides are TGCAGTGCTAGTACCCCTCAGTTGGAAAGGGCTTTCTTT.

The V gene is TRBV14, the J gene TRBJ2-1; 9 nucleotides line up with TRBD1. The CDR3 contains 13 residues. Looked up from germline, CDR1 is SGHDN and CDR2 is FVKESK. V lost 5 bases and J lost 10; bases outside the gene matches: 6. The CDR3 nucleotides are TGTGCCAGCAGCTTGTGGACAGGGGCCGAGCAGTTCTTC. It codes for CASSLWTGAEQFF.

This clonotype has at least ten counts. V is TRBV5-1 and J is TRBJ2-1, with 7 bases fitting TRBD2. This CDR3 is built from 15 residues. Unmatched junction bases numbered 12, after V lost 3 bases and J lost 9 bases. Per germline, CDR1 SGHRS and CDR2 YFSETQ. CDR3 sequence: CASSSLGGSVGEQFF. The CDR3 nucleotides are TGCGCCAGCAGCTCCCTGGGCGGGAGCGTGGGTGAGCAGTTCTTC.

This clonotype was counted many times. The chain combines TRBV7-9 with TRBJ1-2; 8 nucleotides align to TRBD1. CDR3 length equals 13 residues. CDR1 and CDR2 from the germline V gene are SEHNR and FQNEAQ (reference sequence). V lost 5 bases, J lost 6 bases, and 5 bases stayed unmatched. The CDR3 spells CASSPTGADGYTF. The CDR3, as DNA: TGTGCCAGCAGCCCGACAGGGGCCGATGGCTACACCTTC.

In regard to this clonotype: A read error may explain this, as a much larger clone is one base away. The chain links TRBV24-1 to TRBJ1-2, with D unclear. This CDR3 is built from 13 residues. The V gene lost 4 bases and the J gene lost 8 bases, with 13 bases spanning the gap. Germline V CDR1 and CDR2: KGHDR, SFDVKD. In DNA, the CDR3 is TGTGCCACCAGTGACCCCGGCGCTAGAGGCTACACCTTC. Encoded protein: CATSDPGARGYTF.

This clonotype was recorded a few times. The chain uses TRBV14 and TRBJ2-3, with 11 bases lining up with TRBD2. The CDR3 spans 16 residues. From germline, CDR1 is SGHDN and CDR2 FVKESK. V lost 6 bases to trimming and J lost 2 bases; unmatched junction nucleotides: 7. CDR3: CASSRTSGGLTDTQYF. CDR3 nucleotides: TGTGCCAGCAGTCGAACTAGCGGGGGACTCACAGATACGCAGTATTTT. Combining the CDR3 with reference TRBV14 and TRBJ2-3 gives the whole variable domain EAGVTQFPSHSVIEKGQTVTLRCDPISGHDNLYWYRRVMGKEIKFLLHFVKESKQDESGMPNNRFLAERTGGTYSTLKVQPAELEDSGVYFCASSRTSGGLTDTQYFGPGTRLTVL.

This chain joins TRBV27 and TRBJ2-2, with a weak D call TRBD2 (5 bases). Germline CDR1 is MNHEY and CDR2 is SMNVEV (reference sequence). The length of the CDR3 is 15 residues. Trimming pared 5 bases from V and 4 bases from J, leaving 14 bases between. The CDR3 region has the DNA TGTGCCAGCAGTGGACTGCCCCCGGGCACCGGGGAGCTGTTTTTT. Translation: CASSGLPPGTGELFF.